Sequencing of this TCR beta chain was carried out in a study of cytomegalovirus exposure and HLA in healthy donors. Study-wide context: An analysis done earlier identified about 120 million unique TCR beta sequences from about 180 million T cells.

On this clone: Its antigen remains unidentified.

Study-level results: Equally common other TCR beta chains were less clonally expanded than HLA-associated ones, a later analysis found. Cytomegalovirus-associated status was assigned to 164 TCR beta chains. In an earlier analysis, in some 600 donors, most V segments appeared productive either ~87% or ~30% of the time.

In the PCR, 60 Vbeta and 13 Jbeta primers were used. Clones were sequenced by immunoSEQ multiplex PCR, and TCRdb holds only the in-frame ones, with some missing. The top ten clones hold 2.4% of a sample with some 70,000 clones, 65% to 85% of them seen once. Trimming shortened V by 5 bases and J by 6 bases, and 12 bases separated the two germline ends. The CDR3 consists of 13 residues. Germline CDR1 reads MNHEY; CDR2 reads SVGAGI. The sample consisted of PBMCs. This TCR came from a woman aged 50 to 60 in good health and CMV-seronegative. This chain links TRBV6-5 with TRBJ2-3; TRBD1 might be the D (5 bases). CDR3 nucleotide sequence: TGTGCCAGCAGTCAGGGCTATTTGGATACGCAGTATTTT. It is translated as CASSQGYLDTQYF.